This TCR beta chain was sequenced in a study of cytomegalovirus exposure and HLA in healthy donors. Study-level points and caveats: With high specificity and sensitivity, the classifier reportedly diagnosed cytomegalovirus status. The authors confirmed in vitro that three CMV-associated chains were specific for CMV antigens.

The CDR3 totals 17 residues. The germline CDR1 and CDR2 sequences are SGHVS and FNYEAQ. V lost 2 bases to trimming and J lost 6 bases, with 21 bases between them. About this clone: As yet, its antigen is unknown.

The donors were members of the validation cohort comprising about 130 subjects, separate from the roughly 670-subject first cohort. The repertoire was sequenced with immunoSEQ multiplex PCR; TCRdb's copy has only in-frame clones and lacks some. This sample yields around 69,000 clones, of which nearly 96% are seen a single time; about 4.5% belongs to the top ten. V gene TRBV7-6 combines with J gene TRBJ2-3, with a weak D call TRBD1 (6 bases). This clonotype was obtained from a woman under 30 in good health and CMV-seropositive. The material sequenced was PBMCs. The DNA for the CDR3 is TGTGCCAGCAGCTTACCCGGGAACAGGGTTAGGGGGGATACGCAGTATTTT. Protein product: CASSLPGNRVRGDTQYF.